The clone carrying this T cell receptor beta chain occurred once. Authors' data handling: Reference gene primer amplification gave nucleated cell count estimates. The protocol was immunoSEQ multiplex PCR, while the TCRdb copy is restricted to in-frame clones and leaves out a portion. The V and J calls and clone size come from that table; D and trimming were worked out from the DNA. The repertoire holds tens of thousands of clones, with roughly 89% as singletons. The sample comes from a study of blood T cell repertoires in COVID-19. Study summary: From T cells, B-cell-depleted T cells, or PBMCs came the material, which was cDNA or gDNA.

Germline V gene lookup returns CDR1 LNHDA and CDR2 SQIVND (reference sequence). V lost 4 bases and J lost 8; bases outside the gene matches: 4. The CDR3 covers 14 residues. This sequence was found in a human donor in a cohort sampled during active COVID-19. The rearrangement uses TRBV19 and TRBJ1-6; 8 nucleotides agree with TRBD1. Source material: peripheral blood. The CDR3 DNA reads TGTGCCAGTAGTAAAGGACAGGGAGATTCACCCCTCCACTTT. It encodes CASSKGQGDSPLHF.